These 6 T cell receptor beta chains originate from one sample sequenced in a study of T-cell reconstitution after alpha-beta-depleted transplantation in children. Unique molecular identifiers were incorporated into the prepared TCRbeta library. MiXCR, applied by TCRdb to the PCR reads, yields one record per CDR3 protein. Of about 640,000 distinct CDR3 sequences listed, 10% to 15% are singletons. Sequenced material: PBMCs, mostly from graft donor cells, taken 360 days after TCRalphabeta/CD19-depleted stem cell transplant. All receptors come from a male patient under 18 who had a stem cell transplant for acute myeloid leukemia, so the T cells may come from the graft donor.

There are a few counts of this clonotype. The rearrangement links TRBV28 to TRBJ2-7; 7 bases line up with TRBD1. The CDR3 consists of 14 residues. The V segment lost 6 bases and the J segment 7 bases; nucleotides outside the gene matches: 12. Germline V gene data show CDR1 as MDHEN and CDR2 as SYDVKM. This chain's CDR3 is CASSTGTEPREQYF. The CDR3 nucleotides are TGTGCCAGCAGCACAGGGACAGAACCTCGAGAGCAGTACTTC.

The V gene is TRBV7-3, the J gene TRBJ2-2; 13 bases map to TRBD2. With V trimmed by 4 bases and J by 7 bases, 9 bases remained unmatched. CDR3 length equals 17 residues. CDR1 SGHTA and CDR2 FQGTGA come from the germline V gene. The CDR3 coding sequence is TGTGCCAGCAGCTCAAGGGGACTAGCGGGAAGGGGCGGGGAGCTGTTTTTT. It encodes CASSSRGLAGRGGELFF.

This clonotype was detected only a few times. The CDR3: CASTSTWAGTYEQYF. In DNA, the CDR3 is TGTGCCAGCACCTCAACGTGGGCCGGTACCTACGAGCAGTACTTC. The chain is built from TRBV28 and TRBJ2-7; unclear D gene. The CDR3 spans 15 residues. With 7 bases removed from V and 2 bases from J, the gap between germline ends came to 18 bases. Germline CDR1 reads MDHEN; CDR2 reads SYDVKM.

Ten or more counts support this clonotype. The gene calls are TRBV29-1 and TRBJ1-2; D remains ambiguous. The germline V and J ends were trimmed by 1 base and 5 bases, with 5 bases remaining between them. This CDR3 spans 11 amino acids. Germline CDR1 reads SQVTM; CDR2 reads ANQGSEA. The CDR3: CSVEGWYGYTF. The CDR3, as DNA: TGCAGCGTTGAAGGGTGGTATGGCTACACCTTC.

This clonotype appeared a few times. The rearrangement links TRBV5-5 to TRBJ2-3, with TRBD2 matching 7 bases. Germline CDR1 reads SGHKS; CDR2 reads YYEKEE (reference sequence). V trimming: 0 bases; J trimming: 2 bases; junction bases outside the gene matches: 9. The CDR3 covers 17 residues. DNA of the CDR3: TGTGCCAGCAGCTTGGGGGGCGGGAGTAAGTCCACAGATACGCAGTATTTT. Encoded protein: CASSLGGGSKSTDTQYF.

This clonotype showed up just a few times. The rearrangement uses TRBV7-6 and TRBJ2-5; D remains unclear. In germline, CDR1 is SGHVS, CDR2 FNYEAQ. This CDR3 region has 15 residues. V gave up 0 bases and J gave up 7 bases, with 15 bases separating them. This CDR3 reads CASSLALGLQVTQYF. CDR3 DNA: TGTGCCAGCAGCTTAGCGCTGGGCCTCCAGGTGACCCAGTACTTC. Supplemented by reference TRBV7-6 and TRBJ2-5, the full variable domain reads GAGVSQSPRYKVTKRGQDVALRCDPISGHVSLYWYRQALGQGPEFLTYFNYEAQQDKSGLPNDRFSAERPEGSISTLTIQRTEQRDSAMYRCASSLALGLQVTQYFGPGTRLLVL.